This T cell receptor beta chain was documented in a study of blood T cell repertoires in COVID-19. Sequenced by immunoSEQ multiplex PCR; TCRdb stores in-frame clones only, minus some. Of about 250,000 clones listed, approximately 90% were seen once; the top ten hold 0.95% to 1%. CDR3 length: 13 residues. Per germline, CDR1 MNHEY and CDR2 SMNVEV (reference sequence). The V and J ends lost 2 bases and 13 bases respectively, with 17 bases between them. The sequence was obtained from a woman aged 40 to 50 who had recovered from COVID-19. Sequencing used peripheral blood. The V call is TRBV27, the J call TRBJ2-5; possibly TRBD2 for D (6 bases). The CDR3 loop reads CASSLGLARLRYF. The CDR3 coding sequence is TGTGCCAGCAGTTTAGGGCTAGCGAGGCTCCGGTACTTC.